This TCR beta chain was sequenced for a study of blood T cell repertoires in COVID-19 (dated by TCRdb to 2019 to 2021). Background for the entire study: Collaborator samples came from the United States, Italy and Spain and covered acute and convalescent phases of COVID-19. The material from the prospective study consisted of cDNA or gDNA derived from T cells, B-cell-depleted T cells, or PBMCs. Deeply sampled blood TCRbeta repertoires from subjects exposed to, actively infected with, or recovered from COVID-19 were included in the dataset. A freely available public database, intended as a resource for researchers studying the immune response to SARS-CoV-2, is where the repertoires were released. The samples were drawn from two sources: the first 160 participants of the ongoing ImmuneRACE study, and over 950 subjects contributed by 6 global collaborators. The sample metadata nearly always contained a de-identified subject ID, COVID-19 status, age in years and sex. Where available, HLA class I and class II types were obtained from metadata supplied by the sample provider rather than from assay-based typing.

This clone has a single count. It has no known antigen specificity. Base qualities were left out, and no much larger clone turns up one base away. Whole blood was collected in K2EDTA tubes by collaborating institutions according to the institutions' own protocols. For TCRbeta analysis, collaborators shipped samples in one of three forms: frozen whole blood, isolated PBMCs, or DNA extracted from either of those sample types. The immunoSEQ Assay, a bias-controlled multiplex PCR, was used to amplify TCRbeta CDR3 regions from genomic DNA. The authors processed their data as follows. Within the assay, amplification of reference gene primers was used to estimate how many nucleated cells each sample contained. Sequence reads were collapsed and filtered to measure the absolute abundance of every unique TCRbeta CDR3 rearrangement. Productive Simpson clonality was computed per sample as the square root of Simpson's diversity index over productive rearrangements. The source is immuneACCESS, and TCRdb retained only in-frame sequences with V and J called. Part of the clones is not carried over; for the studies checked, unresolved V genes explain less than half of this, and the remainder is unexplained. That table is the source of V, J and clone size, and D and trimming were worked out from the DNA. The sample includes more than 25,000 clones, with around 91% observed a single time. The ten largest clones add up to over 9% of the sample.

What the work shows at the level of the full study, not this receptor alone: How much clinical and demographic metadata was included differed by source and by participant, and the metadata was provided uncurated.

The germline V gene specifies SGDLS as CDR1 and YYNGEE as CDR2. Counted from cysteine to phenylalanine, this CDR3 has 14 amino acids. The retained sequence is limited to the CDR3, 42 bases, with the frame set at the first base. Germline trimming amounts to 4 bases on V and 9 bases on J, with 8 as the count of junction bases outside the gene matches. Sequenced sample: peripheral blood. The receptor was isolated from a man in his sixties with acute or convalescent COVID-19. The rearranged chain carries TRBV9 and TRBJ1-5; 9 of the junction bases match TRBD1. The CDR3 region reads CASSPTSTGGPQHF. The nucleotide sequence reads as follows: TGTGCCAGCAGCCCAACTTCGACAGGGGGGCCCCAGCATTTT.